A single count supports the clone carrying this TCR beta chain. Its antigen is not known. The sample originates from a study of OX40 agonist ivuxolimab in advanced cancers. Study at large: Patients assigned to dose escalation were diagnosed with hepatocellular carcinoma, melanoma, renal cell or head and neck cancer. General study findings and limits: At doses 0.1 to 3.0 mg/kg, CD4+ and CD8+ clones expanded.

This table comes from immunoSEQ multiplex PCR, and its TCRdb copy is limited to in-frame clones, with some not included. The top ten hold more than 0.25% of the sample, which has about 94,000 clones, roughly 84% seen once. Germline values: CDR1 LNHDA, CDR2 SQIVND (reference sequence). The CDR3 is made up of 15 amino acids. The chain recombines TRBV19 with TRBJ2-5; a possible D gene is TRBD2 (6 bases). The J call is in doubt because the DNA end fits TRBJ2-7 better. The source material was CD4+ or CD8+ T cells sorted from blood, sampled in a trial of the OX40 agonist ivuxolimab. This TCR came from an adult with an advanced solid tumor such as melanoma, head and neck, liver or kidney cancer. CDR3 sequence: CASSISRDSAYEQYF. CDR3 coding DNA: TGTGCCAGTAGTATATCACGGGACTCAGCCTACGAGCAGTACTTC.